This T cell receptor beta chain comes out of a study of a mutant IDH1 vaccine in newly diagnosed glioma. The CDR3 runs 15 residues. The germline gives CDR1 GTSNPN, CDR2 SVGIG (reference sequence). V was pared by 2 bases and J by 5 bases, with 16 bases between. The repertoire was sequenced with immunoSEQ multiplex PCR; TCRdb's copy has only in-frame clones and lacks some. Among tens of thousands of clones, around nine tenths were seen once, and the ten largest hold 0.56%. Time point indicated: week 5, during vaccination. A single vaccine dose contained 300 ug of mutant IDH1 20-mer peptide, and topical imiquimod was used with it. About this clone: The target antigen is unknown.

Source: PBMCs, taken from a glioma patient whose treatment included an IDH1 peptide vaccine. J is TRBJ1-5 and V is TRBV30; tentatively, D is TRBD1 (5 bases). The receptor was isolated from a woman between 50 and 59 years old with glioma. CDR3 sequence: CAWSMGGGADQPQHF. As DNA, the CDR3 is TGTGCCTGGAGTATGGGGGGGGGAGCTGATCAGCCCCAGCATTTT.